The clone carrying this T cell receptor (beta chain) was seen more than once but under ten times. The target antigen is unknown. The entry originates in a study of CD8 T cells in ankylosing spondylitis. The study's findings and limits: Disease-linked clones, CD8+, were relatively rare in peripheral blood. Clones tied to disease were said to be significantly enriched in matched ankylosing spondylitis synovial fluid. Several of the motif variants were reported before in synovial fluid and blood from reactive arthritis. In ankylosing spondylitis blood, a motif of about 8 highly homologous TCR beta variants appeared characteristic.

The ends lost 4 bases at V and 6 bases at J; junction bases unmatched: 11. Germline V gene sequence: CDR1 SGHRS, CDR2 YFSETQ. The CDR3 runs 15 residues. Using quantitative 5'-RACE with molecular barcodes, the authors made TCR beta libraries. Using its own MiXCR run on the 5' RACE reads, TCRdb lists one record per CDR3 protein. This repertoire shows roughly 90,000 distinct CDR3 sequences, approximately 8.9% found once; its top ten account for approximately 29%. This sequence joins TRBV5-1 and TRBJ2-7, with TRBD2 identical over 9 bases. The receptor's source is a male donor with ankylosing spondylitis. The sample was blood, either unsorted or a sorted T cell fraction (not recorded which). As DNA, the CDR3 is TGCGCCAGCAGCCCGGACTTGCGGGAGGGCGGCGAGCAGTACTTC. It yields the protein CASSPDLREGGEQYF.